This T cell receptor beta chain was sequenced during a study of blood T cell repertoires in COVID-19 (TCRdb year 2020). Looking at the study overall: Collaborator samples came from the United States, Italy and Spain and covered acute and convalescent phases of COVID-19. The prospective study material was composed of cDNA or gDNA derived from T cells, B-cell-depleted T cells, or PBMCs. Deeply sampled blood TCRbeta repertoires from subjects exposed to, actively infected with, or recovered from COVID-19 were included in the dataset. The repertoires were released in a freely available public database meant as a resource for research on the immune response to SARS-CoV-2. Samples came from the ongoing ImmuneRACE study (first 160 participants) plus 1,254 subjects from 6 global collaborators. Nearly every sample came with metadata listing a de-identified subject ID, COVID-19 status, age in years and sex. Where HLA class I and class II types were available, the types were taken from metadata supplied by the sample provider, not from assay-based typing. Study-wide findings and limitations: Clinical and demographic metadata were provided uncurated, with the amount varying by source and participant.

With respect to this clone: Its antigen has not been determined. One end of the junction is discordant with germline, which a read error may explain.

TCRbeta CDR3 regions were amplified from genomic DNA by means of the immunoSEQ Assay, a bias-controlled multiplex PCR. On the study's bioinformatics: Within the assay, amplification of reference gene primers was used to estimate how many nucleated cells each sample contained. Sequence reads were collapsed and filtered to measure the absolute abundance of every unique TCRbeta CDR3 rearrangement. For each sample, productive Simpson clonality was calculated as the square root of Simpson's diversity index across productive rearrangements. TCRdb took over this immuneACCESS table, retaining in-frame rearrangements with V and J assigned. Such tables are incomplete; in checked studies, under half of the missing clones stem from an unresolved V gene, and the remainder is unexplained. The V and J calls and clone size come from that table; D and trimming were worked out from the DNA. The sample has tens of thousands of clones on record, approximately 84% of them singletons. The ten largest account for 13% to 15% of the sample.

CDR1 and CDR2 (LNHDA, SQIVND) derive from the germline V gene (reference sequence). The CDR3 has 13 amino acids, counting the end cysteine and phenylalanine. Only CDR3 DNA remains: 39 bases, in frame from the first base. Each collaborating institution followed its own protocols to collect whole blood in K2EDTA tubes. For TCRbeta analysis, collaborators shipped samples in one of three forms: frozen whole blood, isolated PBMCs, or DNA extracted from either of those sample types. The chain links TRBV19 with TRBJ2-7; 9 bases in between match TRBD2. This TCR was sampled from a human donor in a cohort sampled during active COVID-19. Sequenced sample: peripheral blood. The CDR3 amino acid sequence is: CASSIRTSDDQYF. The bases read TGTGCCAGTAGTATCAGGACTAGCGACGATCAGTACTTC.